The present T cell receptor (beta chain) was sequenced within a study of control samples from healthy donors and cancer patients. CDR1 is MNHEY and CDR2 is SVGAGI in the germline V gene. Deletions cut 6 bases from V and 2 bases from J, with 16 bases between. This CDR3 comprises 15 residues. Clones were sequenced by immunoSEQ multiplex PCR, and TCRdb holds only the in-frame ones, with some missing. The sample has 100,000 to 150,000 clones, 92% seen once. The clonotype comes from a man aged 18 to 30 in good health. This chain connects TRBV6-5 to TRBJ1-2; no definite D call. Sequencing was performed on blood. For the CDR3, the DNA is TGTGCCAGCAGCCGAGACAATTGGGGAAACTATGGCTACACCTTC. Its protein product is CASSRDNWGNYGYTF.